These 5 T cell receptor beta chains were all obtained from the same sample, sequenced in a study of blood T cell repertoires in COVID-19. TCRdb keeps only in-frame clones here, not all; method: immunoSEQ multiplex PCR. Among some 59,000 clones, roughly nine tenths were seen once, and the ten largest hold around 1.6%. Sample: peripheral blood. The receptor source for this set is a man in his fifties or sixties with acute or convalescent COVID-19.

The genes are TRBV2 and TRBJ1-1; the match to TRBD1 covers 7 bases. The germline V gene encodes CDR1 SNHLY and CDR2 FYNNEI. The CDR3 contains 15 residues. V was clipped by 1 base and J by 4 bases; unmatched bases: 6. CDR3 sequence (DNA): TGTGCCAGCAGTGAAGAGGGGGACAGCGGCACTGAAGCTTTCTTT. Translation: CASSEEGDSGTEAFF.

This rearrangement joins TRBV7-2 to TRBJ2-1; TRBD1 agrees at 7 bases. V dropped 1 base and J dropped 5; count of bases not matched to a gene: 14. Germline values: CDR1 SGHTA, CDR2 FQGNSA. The CDR3 is 18 residues long. This CDR3 reads CASSLEGGNRGRDNEQFF. CDR3 DNA: TGTGCCAGCAGCTTAGAGGGCGGAAACAGGGGCCGCGACAATGAGCAGTTCTTC.

V and J are TRBV6-1 and TRBJ2-7, with TRBD2 as a possible D gene (6 bases). V shed 0 bases and J shed 2 bases, with 11 bases lying between them. The CDR3 length is 15 residues. Germline V gives CDR1 MNHNS, CDR2 SASEGT. The CDR3 bases are TGTGCCAGCAGTGAAGCGGGGGGACCACCCTACGAGCAGTACTTC. Amino acids: CASSEAGGPPYEQYF.

This CDR3 reads CATAPGGRYGNSPLHF. The CDR3 DNA is TGCGCCACCGCCCCGGGGGGGCGGTATGGTAATTCACCCCTCCACTTT. V is TRBV4-1 and J is TRBJ1-6, with D possibly matching TRBD1 (6 bases). Trimming took off 10 bases at V and 6 bases at J, with 22 bases between the two ends. The CDR3 length is 16 residues. Germline lookup yields CDR1 MGHRA and CDR2 YSYEKL.

The V call is TRBV6-6, the J call TRBJ1-6, with no clear D. Trimming stripped 2 bases from V and 12 bases from J, with 8 bases between. The CDR3 runs 12 residues. Germline lookup yields CDR1 MNHNY and CDR2 SVGAGI (reference sequence). In DNA, the CDR3 is TGTGCCAGCAGTTACGGGCTGGGACCCCTCCACTTT. This encodes CASSYGLGPLHF.